This T cell receptor beta chain originates from a study of T-cell reconstitution after alpha-beta-depleted transplantation in children. TCRbeta library construction was performed incorporating unique molecular identifiers. MiXCR was run by TCRdb on the PCR reads, yielding one entry per CDR3 protein. Here the sample spans about 98,000 distinct CDR3 sequences, less than 25% being singletons. The V end was cut by 2 bases, the J end by 1 base, with 14 bases between. Germline loops: CDR1 MNHEY, CDR2 SVGAGI. The CDR3 covers 16 residues. This clonotype occurred a few times. Here the sequenced sample was PBMCs, taken before TCRalphabeta/CD19-depleted stem cell transplant. The TCR sequence derives from a boy aged 2 to 9 with acute lymphoblastic leukemia, due to receive a stem cell transplant. The V and J genes are TRBV6-5 and TRBJ1-1; no definite D call. Written as DNA, the CDR3 is TGTGCCAGCAGTTACCCTGGTCCCCGGGGGAACACTGAAGCTTTCTTT. This encodes CASSYPGPRGNTEAFF.